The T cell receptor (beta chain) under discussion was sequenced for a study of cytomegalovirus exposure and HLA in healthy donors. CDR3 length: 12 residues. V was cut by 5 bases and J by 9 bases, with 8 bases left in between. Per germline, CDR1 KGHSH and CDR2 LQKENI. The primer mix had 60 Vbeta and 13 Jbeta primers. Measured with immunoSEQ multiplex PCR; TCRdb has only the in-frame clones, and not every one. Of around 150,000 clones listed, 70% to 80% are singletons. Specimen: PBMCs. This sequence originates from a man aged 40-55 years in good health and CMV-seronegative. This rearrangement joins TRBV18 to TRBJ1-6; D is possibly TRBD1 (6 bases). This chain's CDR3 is CASSKQGSPLHF. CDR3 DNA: TGTGCCAGCTCAAAACAGGGTTCACCCCTCCACTTT.